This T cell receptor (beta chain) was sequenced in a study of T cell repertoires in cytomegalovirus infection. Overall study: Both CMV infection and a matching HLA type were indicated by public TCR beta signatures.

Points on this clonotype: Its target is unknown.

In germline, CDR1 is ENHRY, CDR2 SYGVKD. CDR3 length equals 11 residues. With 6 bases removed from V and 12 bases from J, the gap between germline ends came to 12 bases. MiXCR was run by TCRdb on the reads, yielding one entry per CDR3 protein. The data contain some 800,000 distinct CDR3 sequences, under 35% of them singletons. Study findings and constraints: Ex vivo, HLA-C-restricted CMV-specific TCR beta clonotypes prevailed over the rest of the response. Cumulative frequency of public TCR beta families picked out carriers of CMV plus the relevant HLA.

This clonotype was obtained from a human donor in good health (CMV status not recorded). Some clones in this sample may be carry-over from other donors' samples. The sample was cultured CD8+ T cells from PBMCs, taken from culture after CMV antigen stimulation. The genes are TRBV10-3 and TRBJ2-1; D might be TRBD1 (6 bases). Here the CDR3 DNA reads TGTGCCATCAGGGGGATGACAGGGCAGTTCTTC. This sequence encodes CAIRGMTGQFF.